A selection of T cell receptor beta chains follows, all from one sample in a study of blood T cells in healthy people across ages. TCRdb reprocessed the 5' RACE reads with MiXCR, giving one entry per CDR3 protein. Of around 1,600,000 distinct CDR3 sequences listed, approximately 42% are singletons. Sequenced: blood. Receptor source: a woman aged 18-29 years in good health. CDR3s include the opening cysteine and the closing phenylalanine or tryptophan. The D gene is left open where the match is weak. For some rows the clone size is stated as once, few or many, or as a class when expanded; others skip it.

clone size: few
V gene: TRBV6-2/TRBV6-3
D gene: TRBD2
J gene: TRBJ2-1
CDR3 protein: CASSQTSGHYNEQFF
CDR3 DNA: TGTGCCAGCAGCCAGACTAGCGGACACTACAATGAGCAGTTCTTC

clone size: many
V gene: TRBV12-3/TRBV12-4
D gene: .
J gene: TRBJ2-7
CDR3 protein: CASRSAGRYEQYF
CDR3 DNA: TGTGCCAGCCGTTCAGCTGGAAGATACGAGCAGTACTTC

clone size: .
V gene: TRBV6-5
D gene: .
J gene: TRBJ2-3
CDR3 protein: CASSYSLPGTDTQYF
CDR3 DNA: TGTGCCAGCAGTTACTCCCTCCCGGGCACAGATACGCAGTATTTT

clone size: .
V gene: TRBV3-1
D gene: .
J gene: TRBJ2-5
CDR3 protein: CASSQARGVGKYF
CDR3 DNA: TGTGCCAGCAGCCAGGCTCGAGGAGTAGGGAAGTACTTC

clone size: .
V gene: TRBV13
D gene: .
J gene: TRBJ2-5
CDR3 protein: CASSGVVGGRETQYF
CDR3 DNA: TGTGCCAGTAGCGGCGTTGTGGGGGGGCGAGAGACCCAGTACTTC

clone size: .
V gene: TRBV20-1
D gene: TRBD2
J gene: TRBJ2-7
CDR3 protein: CSARDEAGGSGEIQYF
CDR3 DNA: TGCAGTGCTAGAGATGAGGCGGGAGGTAGTGGAGAGATCCAGTACTTC

clone size: .
V gene: TRBV14
D gene: TRBD1
J gene: TRBJ1-1
CDR3 protein: CASSQDPGGGFGNTEAFF
CDR3 DNA: TGTGCCAGCAGCCAAGATCCGGGAGGGGGCTTCGGAAACACTGAAGCTTTCTTT

clone size: few
V gene: TRBV13
D gene: .
J gene: TRBJ2-3
CDR3 protein: CASSPQGQPSTDTQYF
CDR3 DNA: TGTGCCAGCAGCCCTCAAGGACAGCCTAGCACAGATACGCAGTATTTT

clone size: few
V gene: TRBV12-3/TRBV12-4
D gene: .
J gene: TRBJ2-7
CDR3 protein: CASSLGGTFPYEQYF
CDR3 DNA: TGTGCCAGCAGTTTAGGAGGCACGTTCCCCTACGAGCAGTACTTC

clone size: many
V gene: TRBV12-3/TRBV12-4
D gene: .
J gene: TRBJ2-1
CDR3 protein: CASSVGIYNEQFF
CDR3 DNA: TGTGCCAGCAGTGTGGGCATCTACAATGAGCAGTTCTTC

clone size: .
V gene: TRBV28
D gene: .
J gene: TRBJ2-5
CDR3 protein: CASSTNLARVETQYF
CDR3 DNA: TGTGCCAGCAGCACAAACCTAGCCCGAGTCGAGACCCAGTACTTC

clone size: .
V gene: TRBV5-6
D gene: TRBD2
J gene: TRBJ2-7
CDR3 protein: CASSLGTSGPSYEQYF
CDR3 DNA: TGTGCCAGCAGCTTAGGGACTAGCGGGCCCAGCTACGAGCAGTACTTC

clone size: .
V gene: TRBV6-2/TRBV6-3
D gene: .
J gene: TRBJ1-1
CDR3 protein: CASSYAGANPKAFF
CDR3 DNA: TGTGCCAGCAGTTACGCCGGGGCGAACCCCAAAGCTTTCTTT

clone size: .
V gene: TRBV29-1
D gene: .
J gene: TRBJ1-3
CDR3 protein: CSVAGVVSGNTIYF
CDR3 DNA: TGCAGCGTTGCGGGGGTTGTCTCTGGAAACACCATATATTTT

clone size: .
V gene: TRBV6-5
D gene: .
J gene: TRBJ2-6
CDR3 protein: CASSYRVTGANVLTF
CDR3 DNA: TGTGCCAGCAGTTACAGGGTGACTGGGGCCAACGTCCTGACCTTC

clone size: once
V gene: TRBV27
D gene: .
J gene: TRBJ1-2
CDR3 protein: CASSLRGAQGYTF
CDR3 DNA: TGTGCCAGCAGTTTACGGGGGGCGCAGGGCTACACCTTC

clone size: many
V gene: TRBV27
D gene: .
J gene: TRBJ1-5
CDR3 protein: CASSLLGQPQHF
CDR3 DNA: TGTGCCAGCAGTTTACTCGGTCAGCCCCAGCATTTT

clone size: many
V gene: TRBV6-5
D gene: .
J gene: TRBJ1-1
CDR3 protein: CASSYSNRGNTEAFF
CDR3 DNA: TGTGCCAGCAGTTACTCGAATAGGGGAAACACTGAAGCTTTCTTT

clone size: .
V gene: TRBV6-2/TRBV6-3
D gene: .
J gene: TRBJ2-7
CDR3 protein: CASNENRVSYEQYF
CDR3 DNA: TGTGCCAGCAACGAAAACAGGGTGAGCTACGAGCAGTACTTC

clone size: few
V gene: TRBV6-6
D gene: TRBD1
J gene: TRBJ2-7
CDR3 protein: CASSYTGEGYEQYF
CDR3 DNA: TGTGCCAGCAGTTACACAGGGGAAGGTTACGAGCAGTACTTC

clone size: .
V gene: TRBV2
D gene: .
J gene: TRBJ1-5
CDR3 protein: CASSEGPSNQPQHF
CDR3 DNA: TGTGCCAGCAGTGAGGGCCCCTCGAATCAGCCCCAGCATTTT

clone size: few
V gene: TRBV9
D gene: TRBD2
J gene: TRBJ2-3
CDR3 protein: CASSLRSSGLGTDTQYF
CDR3 DNA: TGTGCCAGCAGCTTAAGGTCTTCGGGACTAGGCACAGATACGCAGTATTTT

clone size: .
V gene: TRBV7-9
D gene: .
J gene: TRBJ2-1
CDR3 protein: CASSLDMSEQFF
CDR3 DNA: TGTGCCAGCAGCCTTGACATGAGTGAGCAGTTCTTC

clone size: few
V gene: TRBV5-6
D gene: TRBD1
J gene: TRBJ2-6
CDR3 protein: CASSPADRGSGANVLTF
CDR3 DNA: TGTGCCAGCAGCCCCGCGGACAGGGGCTCTGGGGCCAACGTCCTGACTTTC

clone size: few
V gene: TRBV12-3/TRBV12-4
D gene: TRBD1
J gene: TRBJ1-6
CDR3 protein: CASSLWQGDSPLHF
CDR3 DNA: TGTGCCAGCAGTTTGTGGCAGGGGGATTCACCCCTCCACTTT

clone size: .
V gene: TRBV7-2
D gene: .
J gene: TRBJ2-7
CDR3 protein: CASSRQGLHEQYF
CDR3 DNA: TGTGCCAGCAGTAGACAGGGACTCCACGAGCAGTACTTC

clone size: .
V gene: TRBV12-3/TRBV12-4
D gene: .
J gene: TRBJ2-7
CDR3 protein: CASSFGASVYEQYF
CDR3 DNA: TGTGCCAGCAGTTTTGGGGCCAGCGTTTACGAGCAGTACTTC

clone size: few
V gene: TRBV7-2
D gene: TRBD2
J gene: TRBJ2-5
CDR3 protein: CASSLMAGREETQYF
CDR3 DNA: TGTGCCAGCAGCTTAATGGCGGGGAGGGAAGAGACCCAGTACTTC

clone size: .
V gene: TRBV7-9
D gene: .
J gene: TRBJ1-5
CDR3 protein: CASSSGRYPWNQPLHF
CDR3 DNA: TGTGCCAGCAGCTCGGGACGTTATCCTTGGAATCAGCCCCTGCATTTT

clone size: .
V gene: TRBV30
D gene: .
J gene: TRBJ1-2
CDR3 protein: CAGRAGNGYTF
CDR3 DNA: TGTGCCGGGAGGGCAGGAAATGGCTACACCTTC

clone size: few
V gene: TRBV6-6
D gene: .
J gene: TRBJ1-1
CDR3 protein: CASRTFKNTEAFF
CDR3 DNA: TGTGCCAGCAGGACCTTCAAGAACACTGAAGCTTTCTTT

clone size: few
V gene: TRBV5-1
D gene: .
J gene: TRBJ2-7
CDR3 protein: CASSFTSTTSSYEQYF
CDR3 DNA: TGCGCCAGCAGCTTTACTTCGACAACCAGCTCCTACGAGCAGTACTTC

clone size: .
V gene: TRBV20-1
D gene: .
J gene: TRBJ1-2
CDR3 protein: CSARDRRKQNYGYTF
CDR3 DNA: TGCAGTGCTAGAGATAGGAGAAAGCAGAACTATGGCTACACCTTC

clone size: few
V gene: TRBV29-1
D gene: .
J gene: TRBJ2-3
CDR3 protein: CSVDKATDTQYF
CDR3 DNA: TGCAGCGTAGACAAGGCCACAGATACGCAGTATTTT

clone size: .
V gene: TRBV7-8
D gene: TRBD1
J gene: TRBJ2-7
CDR3 protein: CASSLGQDFYEQYF
CDR3 DNA: TGTGCCAGCAGCCTTGGACAGGATTTCTACGAGCAGTACTTC

clone size: few
V gene: TRBV7-9
D gene: .
J gene: TRBJ1-2
CDR3 protein: CASSSGHLYYGYTF
CDR3 DNA: TGTGCCAGCAGCTCTGGACACCTATACTATGGCTACACCTTC

clone size: few
V gene: TRBV24-1
D gene: TRBD1
J gene: TRBJ2-3
CDR3 protein: CATSDAPGQGTTDTQYF
CDR3 DNA: TGTGCCACCAGTGACGCCCCGGGACAGGGAACTACAGATACGCAGTATTTT

clone size: few
V gene: TRBV2
D gene: .
J gene: TRBJ2-7
CDR3 protein: CASSRAVASYEQYF
CDR3 DNA: TGTGCCAGCAGTAGGGCCGTGGCATCCTACGAGCAGTACTTC

clone size: many
V gene: TRBV6-2/TRBV6-3
D gene: .
J gene: TRBJ1-2
CDR3 protein: CATQNNYGYTF
CDR3 DNA: TGTGCCACGCAAAATAACTATGGCTACACCTTC

clone size: few
V gene: TRBV7-8
D gene: TRBD1
J gene: TRBJ1-2
CDR3 protein: CASSLALDNRGGYGYTF
CDR3 DNA: TGTGCCAGCAGCTTAGCCCTCGACAACAGGGGTGGCTATGGCTACACCTTC

clone size: .
V gene: TRBV4-3
D gene: .
J gene: TRBJ2-7
CDR3 protein: CASSADASPYNEQYF
CDR3 DNA: TGCGCCAGCAGCGCGGACGCCTCCCCCTACAATGAGCAGTACTTC

clone size: .
V gene: TRBV7-3
D gene: TRBD2
J gene: TRBJ2-7
CDR3 protein: CASSLSPSASGRLSEQYF
CDR3 DNA: TGTGCCAGCAGCTTATCGCCTAGTGCTAGCGGGCGCTTATCGGAGCAGTACTTC

clone size: .
V gene: TRBV4-2
D gene: .
J gene: TRBJ1-6
CDR3 protein: CASSRFDLSSDGPNSPPHF
CDR3 DNA: TGTGCCAGCAGCCGGTTTGACTTATCCTCGGACGGGCCGAATTCACCCCCCCACTTT

clone size: many
V gene: TRBV4-1
D gene: TRBD2
J gene: TRBJ2-3
CDR3 protein: CASGRGSTDTQYF
CDR3 DNA: TGCGCATCCGGGCGGGGGAGCACAGATACGCAGTATTTT

clone size: .
V gene: TRBV7-6
D gene: TRBD2
J gene: TRBJ2-4
CDR3 protein: CASSFTGTSGGYNEQYF
CDR3 DNA: TGTGCCAGCAGCTTTACCGGGACTAGCGGGGGGTACAATGAGCAGTACTTC

clone size: .
V gene: TRBV7-9
D gene: .
J gene: TRBJ2-2
CDR3 protein: CASSLVQLNTGELFF
CDR3 DNA: TGTGCCAGCAGCTTAGTTCAGCTGAACACCGGGGAGCTGTTTTTT

clone size: many
V gene: TRBV20-1
D gene: .
J gene: TRBJ1-1
CDR3 protein: CSARDKTRGNTEAFF
CDR3 DNA: TGCAGTGCTAGAGATAAGACACGGGGTAACACTGAAGCTTTCTTT

clone size: .
V gene: TRBV7-3
D gene: TRBD2
J gene: TRBJ2-7
CDR3 protein: CASSLAGEHEQYF
CDR3 DNA: TGTGCCAGCAGCTTAGCGGGAGAGCACGAGCAGTACTTC

clone size: .
V gene: TRBV20-1
D gene: .
J gene: TRBJ1-5
CDR3 protein: CSASVRRSNQPQHF
CDR3 DNA: TGCAGTGCTAGCGTCCGGCGGAGCAATCAGCCCCAGCATTTT

clone size: .
V gene: TRBV27
D gene: TRBD2
J gene: TRBJ2-3
CDR3 protein: CASSHPGLAQGTDTQYF
CDR3 DNA: TGTGCCAGCAGTCACCCGGGACTAGCCCAGGGCACAGATACGCAGTATTTT

clone size: .
V gene: TRBV20-1
D gene: TRBD2
J gene: TRBJ2-7
CDR3 protein: CSARQLAGLYEQYF
CDR3 DNA: TGCAGTGCTAGGCAACTAGCGGGACTCTACGAGCAGTACTTC

clone size: few
V gene: TRBV29-1
D gene: .
J gene: TRBJ1-2
CDR3 protein: CSVDDHGYTF
CDR3 DNA: TGCAGCGTTGATGACCATGGCTACACCTTC

clone size: few
V gene: TRBV7-3
D gene: .
J gene: TRBJ2-5
CDR3 protein: CASSLRGPEETQYF
CDR3 DNA: TGTGCCAGCAGCTTACGCGGGCCTGAGGAGACCCAGTACTTC